The rows below give T cell receptor beta chains drawn from one sample of a study of cytomegalovirus exposure and HLA in healthy donors. Measured with immunoSEQ multiplex PCR; TCRdb has only the in-frame clones, and not every one. The sample lists 150,000 to 200,000 clones, around 77% occurring once. The sample was PBMCs. These receptors were collected from a woman aged 30 to 39 in good health and CMV-seronegative. Each CDR3 is given with its conserved first and last residue. The order of the fields is V gene, J gene, D gene, clone size, CDR3 protein, CDR3 DNA. D genes are given only for firm matches. Expanded clones get a size class; other rows say once, few or many, or leave the size out.

TRBV5-1	TRBJ2-1	NA	NA	CASSFGGSYNEQFF	TGCGCCAGCAGCTTCGGCGGGTCCTACAATGAGCAGTTCTTC
TRBV4-1	TRBJ1-2	NA	NA	CASRPGQTNYGYTF	TGCGCCAGCAGACCCGGACAGACTAACTATGGCTACACCTTC
TRBV19	TRBJ1-5	NA	NA	CASSWQGNSNQPQHF	TGTGCCAGTAGCTGGCAGGGGAATAGCAATCAGCCCCAGCATTTT
TRBV5-1	TRBJ2-1	TRBD2	NA	CASSSGLAGGLIDEQFF	TGCGCCAGCAGCTCAGGACTAGCGGGAGGGCTAATTGACGAGCAGTTCTTC
TRBV10-1	TRBJ1-1	NA	NA	CASSAEGEGENTEAFF	TGCGCCAGCAGTGCTGAAGGGGAAGGGGAGAACACTGAAGCTTTCTTT
TRBV7-6	TRBJ2-2	TRBD1	NA	CASSPQGKGGELFF	TGTGCCAGCAGCCCACAGGGGAAGGGCGGGGAGCTGTTTTTT
TRBV10-3	TRBJ1-2	TRBD1	NA	CAISDTGDRSYTF	TGTGCCATCAGTGACACAGGGGATCGGAGCTACACCTTC
TRBV28	TRBJ2-7	NA	NA	CASSLRQPLGGPIYEQYF	TGTGCCAGCAGTTTAAGACAGCCCCTCGGCGGACCAATCTACGAGCAGTACTTC
TRBV9	TRBJ1-2	NA	once	CASSVVRGGDYGYTF	TGTGCCAGCAGCGTAGTTCGGGGGGGGGACTATGGCTACACCTTC
TRBV4-3	TRBJ2-2	NA	few	CASSQERGGELFF	TGCGCCAGCAGCCAAGAAAGGGGCGGGGAGCTGTTTTTT
TRBV4-1	TRBJ2-5	TRBD2	few	CASSQEALSGGAWETQYF	TGCGCCAGCAGCCAAGAAGCCCTCAGCGGGGGGGCCTGGGAGACCCAGTACTTC
TRBV6-6	TRBJ2-2	NA	NA	CASSPPGANTGELFF	TGTGCCAGCAGTCCCCCCGGTGCGAACACCGGGGAGCTGTTTTTT
TRBV28	TRBJ1-2	TRBD1	NA	CASSLTGQGYGYTF	TGTGCCAGCAGTTTGACGGGACAGGGTTACGGCTACACCTTC
TRBV7-8	TRBJ1-1	NA	NA	CASSLARYTEAFF	TGTGCCAGCAGCTTAGCCAGGTATACTGAAGCTTTCTTT
TRBV4-3	TRBJ2-5	TRBD1	NA	CASSLGNQGAVKTQYF	TGCGCCAGCAGCCTGGGCAATCAGGGGGCGGTAAAGACCCAGTACTTC
TRBV5-1	TRBJ1-1	TRBD1	many	CASSLVGTGEFTEAFF	TGCGCCAGCAGCTTGGTTGGGACAGGGGAGTTCACTGAAGCTTTCTTT
TRBV4-2	TRBJ1-2	TRBD1	NA	CASSQIGPGQGLNGYTF	TGTGCCAGCAGCCAAATCGGTCCGGGACAGGGCTTGAATGGCTACACCTTC
TRBV29-1	TRBJ2-1	NA	NA	CSVGAGRRSYNEQFF	TGCAGCGTTGGGGCAGGGAGGAGGTCCTACAATGAGCAGTTCTTC
TRBV7-3	TRBJ2-3	TRBD2	NA	CASSLGGGINSYTQYF	TGTGCCAGCAGCTTAGGGGGGGGGATCAATTCCTATACGCAGTATTTT
TRBV14	TRBJ2-1	NA	NA	CASSQVSSNEQFF	TGTGCCAGCTCACAGGTCAGTTCAAATGAGCAGTTCTTC
TRBV5-4	TRBJ2-7	TRBD2	once	CASSLIAGGSYEQYF	TGTGCCAGCAGCCTTATAGCGGGGGGGAGTTACGAGCAGTACTTC
TRBV7-8	TRBJ2-1	NA	NA	CASSLRVRVGEQFF	TGTGCCAGCAGCCTCAGGGTTCGAGTGGGCGAGCAGTTCTTC
TRBV9	TRBJ2-1	TRBD2	NA	CASRGGESGGSNEQFF	TGTGCCAGCAGGGGGGGAGAGAGCGGGGGGTCTAATGAGCAGTTCTTC
TRBV5-4	TRBJ2-7	NA	NA	CASSLFGGTYEQYF	TGTGCCAGCAGCTTGTTCGGGGGAACCTACGAGCAGTACTTC
TRBV6-5	TRBJ2-1	TRBD2	NA	CASRRDYYNEQFF	TGTGCCAGCAGACGGGACTATTACAATGAGCAGTTCTTC
TRBV5-1	TRBJ2-5	NA	NA	CASRLGTAYQETQYF	TGCGCCAGCAGACTCGGGACTGCCTATCAAGAGACCCAGTACTTC
TRBV18	TRBJ2-5	NA	NA	CASSHPRTEETQYF	TGTGCCAGCTCGCATCCTAGGACAGAAGAGACCCAGTACTTC
TRBV7-9	TRBJ2-1	NA	NA	CASSYPVNEQFF	TGTGCCAGCAGTTATCCAGTTAATGAGCAGTTCTTC
TRBV6-5	TRBJ2-5	TRBD2	NA	CASSLAEQETQYF	TGTGCCAGCAGTCTAGCGGAGCAAGAGACCCAGTACTTC